The rows below give T cell receptor beta chains drawn from one sample of a study of T cell responses to AZD1222 COVID-19 vaccine. Assay: immunoSEQ multiplex PCR; the TCRdb copy retains only in-frame clones and omits some. The sample contains about 25,000 clones, approximately 90% of which appear only once. Sequenced here: peripheral blood, sampled 28 days after the second AZD1222 dose. The origin of the receptors is an adult who received the AZD1222 COVID-19 vaccine. Both conserved end residues are part of each CDR3. A row's size may be missing; if present it is once, few, many or a size class.

J,V,size,CDR3
TRBJ2-4,TRBV3-1/TRBV3-2,NA,CASSQVGQGAKNIQYF
TRBJ2-1,TRBV2,NA,CASSAQPQQGSYYNEQFF
TRBJ2-3,TRBV1,NA,CTSSQASGLPREDTQYF
TRBJ2-1,TRBV27,NA,CASSSIKWGGQGRYNEQFF
TRBJ2-1,TRBV6-6,NA,CASSYSQVNEQFF
TRBJ1-3,TRBV9,NA,CASSVGRGSGNTIYF
TRBJ2-1,TRBV6-4,NA,CASSTLAGGLYEQFF
TRBJ1-2,TRBV18,few,CASSPPGTGNYGYTF
TRBJ2-1,TRBV5-1,NA,CASSLRLAGGYNEQFF
TRBJ1-2,TRBV30,NA,CAWSGGGSYGYTF
TRBJ2-7,TRBV7-9,NA,CASSPPVGAGYYEQYF
TRBJ1-2,TRBV18,NA,CASSPALLARGGNYGYTF
TRBJ1-1,TRBV20-1,NA,CSASVNTEAFF
TRBJ2-3,TRBV7-2,NA,CASSLRGRPRPDTQYF
TRBJ2-1,TRBV29-1,NA,CSVGTGGQQFF
TRBJ1-4,TRBV6-5,NA,CASSYSSTNEKLFF
TRBJ2-5,TRBV5-1,NA,CASSLGATSGQETQYF
TRBJ1-2,TRBV5-1,NA,CASSLGHLSHGYTF
TRBJ1-4,TRBV9,NA,CASSLRPGTADEKLFF
TRBJ1-2,TRBV15,NA,CATSRDRGTDTLYGYTF
TRBJ2-1,TRBV11-3,NA,CASSLGIGAEQFF
TRBJ1-3,TRBV7-9,NA,CASSNWAGNTIYF
TRBJ2-7,TRBV20-1,NA,CSASLARTYEQYF
TRBJ2-3,TRBV3-1/TRBV3-2,NA,CASSHHTGPRGGTDTQYF
TRBJ2-7,TRBV30,NA,CAWSVPYGPHGGQYF
TRBJ1-2,TRBV9,NA,CASSRQGINYGYTF
TRBJ1-1,TRBV6-5,NA,CASSYNLGFEAFF
TRBJ2-1,TRBV28,NA,CASSTASGTSHNEQFF
TRBJ2-4,TRBV6-5,NA,CASGTSGGENIQYF
TRBJ1-2,TRBV6-5,NA,CASSYGGQGRTDGYTF
TRBJ2-5,TRBV12-3/TRBV12-4,NA,CASSWGQETQYF
TRBJ2-2,TRBV19,few,CASRGGYGTGELFF
TRBJ2-2,TRBV28,NA,CASWTANTGELFF
TRBJ1-3,TRBV11-2,NA,CASRYGVAFTPSGNTIYF
TRBJ1-1,TRBV9,NA,CASSVEAGMNTEAFF
TRBJ1-4,TRBV18,NA,CASSPPGQGQKLFF
TRBJ1-6,TRBV7-8,few,CASSFPGQGITSPLHF
TRBJ2-1,TRBV2,NA,CASSLDRDNEQFF
TRBJ1-3,TRBV5-1,NA,CASSLTGLQGGNTIYF
TRBJ2-1,TRBV5-1,NA,CASKFGGASYNEQFF
TRBJ2-6,TRBV6-6,NA,CASSYDRAGANVLTF
TRBJ2-3,TRBV11-3,NA,CASTKAGGTPTYTDTQYF